A single sample gave rise to the 14 T cell receptor beta chains below, sequenced in a study of cytomegalovirus exposure and HLA in healthy donors. Vbeta (60) and Jbeta (13) primers were used in the PCR. Assay: immunoSEQ multiplex PCR; the TCRdb copy retains only in-frame clones and omits some. The sample includes some 180,000 clones, roughly 70% of them seen just once. The sample taken for sequencing was PBMCs. The receptor set was obtained from a woman younger than 30 in good health and CMV-seropositive.

Only a few counts were recorded for this clone. The chain employs TRBV6-1 and TRBJ2-1, with TRBD1 identical over 7 bases. Germline V gene lookup returns CDR1 MNHNS and CDR2 SASEGT. The V gene end was trimmed by 5 bases and the J gene end by 6 bases; junction bases not matched to a gene: 10. The CDR3 is 15 residues long. The CDR3 region is CASSSTGELGNEQFF. CDR3 DNA: TGTGCCAGCAGTTCCACAGGGGAACTAGGCAATGAGCAGTTCTTC.

This chain uses TRBV5-1 with TRBJ1-1, with a weak D call TRBD1 (6 bases). The CDR3 runs to 13 residues. The V end lost 5 bases, the J end lost 2 bases, and 10 bases lay between the germline ends. Germline V CDR1 and CDR2: SGHRS, YFSETQ. In nucleotides, the CDR3 is TGCGCCAGCAGACAGGGCGAAAACACTGAAGCTTTCTTT. This encodes CASRQGENTEAFF.

The chain is built from TRBV6-5 and TRBJ1-6; possible D gene TRBD1, 5 bases. The CDR3 has 15 residues. Deletions cut 3 bases from V and 6 bases from J, with 12 bases between. Germline-derived CDR1 and CDR2 are MNHEY and SVGAGI. The CDR3 sequence: CASSYRGQVNSPLHF. CDR3 sequence (DNA): TGTGCCAGCAGTTATCGTGGACAAGTTAATTCACCCCTCCACTTT.

The chain links TRBV7-9 to TRBJ1-5; D is undetermined. The germline CDR1 and CDR2 sequences are SEHNR and FQNEAQ (reference sequence). The V and J ends lost 8 bases and 2 bases respectively, with 7 bases between them. This CDR3 is 12 amino acids long. CDR3 loop: CASSTGNQPQHF. DNA of the CDR3: TGTGCCAGCTCCACTGGCAATCAGCCCCAGCATTTT.

V gene TRBV7-6 combines with J gene TRBJ1-1; 7 nucleotides line up with TRBD1. The V gene's germline CDR1 is SGHVS and CDR2 FNYEAQ. CDR3 length equals 14 residues. Trimming cost V 5 bases and J 2 bases; bases outside gene matches: 5. The CDR3 region is CASSANRGNTEAFF. The CDR3 DNA reads TGTGCCAGCAGCGCCAACAGGGGAAACACTGAAGCTTTCTTT.

The chain joins TRBV25-1 to TRBJ1-1; 9 bases are a match to TRBD1. The V gene end was trimmed by 5 bases and the J gene end by 4 bases; junction bases not matched to a gene: 8. CDR1 and CDR2 (germline): MGHDK, SYGVNS. The CDR3 runs 15 residues. The DNA of the CDR3 is TGTGCCAGCAGTTCCACAGGGGGCGCGGGCACTGAAGCTTTCTTT. This sequence encodes CASSSTGGAGTEAFF.

This chain uses TRBV18 with TRBJ1-2, with D possibly being TRBD1 (5 bases). Germline V gene data show CDR1 as KGHSH and CDR2 as LQKENI. CDR3 length: 14 amino acids. Trimming pared 0 bases from V and 7 bases from J, leaving 12 bases between. The CDR3 here is CASSPPSAGPGYTF. In DNA form, the CDR3 reads TGTGCCAGCTCACCACCATCCGCAGGGCCTGGCTACACCTTC.

This clone was observed a handful of times. The chain links TRBV4-1 to TRBJ2-5, with TRBD1 identical over 7 bases. This CDR3 is 13 amino acids long. Per germline, CDR1 MGHRA and CDR2 YSYEKL. Trimming removed 4 bases from V and 5 bases from J; junction bases left unmatched: 4. The CDR3 DNA follows: TGCGCCAGCAGCCTTGGACAGGAGGAGACCCAGTACTTC. This codes for CASSLGQEETQYF.

The CDR3 coding sequence is TGTGCCAGCAGCCCAACTAGCACAGATACGCAGTATTTT. It specifies CASSPTSTDTQYF. The chain links TRBV27 to TRBJ2-3; D gene ambiguous. Germline CDR1 reads MNHEY; CDR2 reads SMNVEV (reference sequence). V lost 6 bases to trimming and J lost 0 bases, with 7 bases between them. The CDR3 has 13 amino acids.

This clone was detected once. J is TRBJ2-5 and V is TRBV9, with D perhaps TRBD2 (6 bases). The DNA end lines up better with TRBJ2-7; the J call may be wrong. Germline-derived CDR1 and CDR2 are SGDLS and YYNGEE. The CDR3 has 14 residues. In nucleotides, the CDR3 is TGTGCCAGCGCGGGGCCCCGGGATAGCTACGAGCAGTACTTC. This sequence encodes CASAGPRDSYEQYF.

CDR3: CASSRDILPNTIYF. The DNA for the CDR3 is TGTGCCAGCAGCCGGGACATCCTCCCGAACACCATATATTTT. V usage is TRBV7-2 and J usage is TRBJ1-3, with D possibly TRBD1 on 6 matching bases. Trimming pared 5 bases from V and 7 bases from J, leaving 15 bases between. This CDR3 is built from 14 residues. The germline CDR1 and CDR2 sequences are SGHTA and FQGNSA.

This clone has a single count. The gene calls are TRBV7-2 and TRBJ2-3; TRBD2 agrees at 14 bases. CDR1 SGHTA and CDR2 FQGNSA come from the germline V gene. The trim removed 4 bases at V and 4 bases at J, leaving 13 bases unmatched. The CDR3 has 19 amino acids. CDR3 residues: CASSSTPRTSGGRSDTQYF. The CDR3 coding sequence is TGTGCCAGCAGCTCAACCCCCAGGACTAGCGGGGGGCGGTCAGATACGCAGTATTTT.

This chain uses TRBV4-2 with TRBJ2-2; tentative D call: TRBD2 (6 bases). The V end was cut by 5 bases, the J end by 3 bases, with 13 bases between. The CDR3 spans 15 residues. Germline CDR1 is LGHNA and CDR2 is YNFKEQ. CDR3 protein: CASSEWGEDTGELFF. CDR3 in DNA: TGTGCCAGCAGCGAATGGGGGGAGGACACCGGGGAGCTGTTTTTT.

CDR3 coding DNA: TGTGCCAGCAGGGGCTCTTCTGATACGCAGTATTTT. It codes for CASRGSSDTQYF. The rearrangement links TRBV6-1 to TRBJ2-3; D uncertain. CDR1 is MNHNS and CDR2 is SASEGT in the germline V gene. V lost 6 bases and J 6 bases, leaving 10 bases between the germline ends. The CDR3 has 12 amino acids.